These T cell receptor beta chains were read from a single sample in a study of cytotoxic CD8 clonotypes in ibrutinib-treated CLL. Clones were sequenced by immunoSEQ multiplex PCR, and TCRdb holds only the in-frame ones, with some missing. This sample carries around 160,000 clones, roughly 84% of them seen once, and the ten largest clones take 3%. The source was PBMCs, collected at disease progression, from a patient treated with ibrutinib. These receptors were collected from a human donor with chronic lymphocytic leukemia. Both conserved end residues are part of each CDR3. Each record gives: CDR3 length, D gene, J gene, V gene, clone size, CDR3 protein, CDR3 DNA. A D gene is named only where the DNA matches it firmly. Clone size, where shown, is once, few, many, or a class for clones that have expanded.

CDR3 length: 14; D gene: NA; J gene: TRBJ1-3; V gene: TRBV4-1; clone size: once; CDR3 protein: CASSQKSSGNTIYF; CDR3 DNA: TGCGCCAGCAGCCAAAAATCCTCTGGAAACACCATATATTTT
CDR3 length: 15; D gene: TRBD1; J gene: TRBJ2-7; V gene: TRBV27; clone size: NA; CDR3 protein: CASSLSGTGANEQYF; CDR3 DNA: TGTGCCAGCAGTTTATCCGGGACAGGGGCTAACGAGCAGTACTTC
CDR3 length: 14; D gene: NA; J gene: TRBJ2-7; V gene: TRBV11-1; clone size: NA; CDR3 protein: CASSSVGGRYEQYF; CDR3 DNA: TGTGCCAGCAGCTCAGTTGGGGGGCGCTACGAGCAGTACTTC
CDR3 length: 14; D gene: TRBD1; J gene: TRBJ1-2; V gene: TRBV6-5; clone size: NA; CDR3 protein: CASSYSRTGFGYTF; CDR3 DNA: TGTGCCAGCAGTTACTCGAGGACAGGGTTTGGCTACACCTTC
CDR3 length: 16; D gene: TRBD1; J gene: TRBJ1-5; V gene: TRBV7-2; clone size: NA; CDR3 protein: CASSLRTGLGNQPQHF; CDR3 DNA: TGTGCCAGCAGCTTAAGGACAGGGTTGGGCAATCAGCCCCAGCATTTT
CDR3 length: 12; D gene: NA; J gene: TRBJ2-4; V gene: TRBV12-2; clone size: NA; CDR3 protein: CASRKSGNIQYF; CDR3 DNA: TGTGCAAGTCGAAAATCGGGAAACATTCAGTACTTC
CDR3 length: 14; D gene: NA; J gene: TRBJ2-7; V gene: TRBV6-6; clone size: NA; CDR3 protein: CASRGGGPSYEQYF; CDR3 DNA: TGTGCCAGCAGGGGGGGCGGGCCATCCTACGAGCAGTACTTC
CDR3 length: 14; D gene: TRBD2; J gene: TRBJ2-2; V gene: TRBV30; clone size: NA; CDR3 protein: CAWSPGTRTGELFF; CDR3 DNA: TGTGCCTGGAGTCCCGGGACTAGGACCGGGGAGCTGTTTTTT
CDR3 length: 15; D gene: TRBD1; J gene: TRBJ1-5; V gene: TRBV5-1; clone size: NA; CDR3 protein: CASSLDTGGNQPQHF; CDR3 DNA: TGCGCCAGCAGCTTGGACACAGGGGGTAATCAGCCCCAGCATTTT
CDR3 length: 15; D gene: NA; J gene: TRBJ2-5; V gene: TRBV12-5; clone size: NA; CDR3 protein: CASGGARGLQETQYF; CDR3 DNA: TGTGCTAGTGGGGGCGCGAGGGGTCTCCAAGAGACCCAGTACTTC
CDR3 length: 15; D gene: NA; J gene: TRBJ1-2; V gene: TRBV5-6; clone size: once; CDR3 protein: CASSLGHVGSYGYTF; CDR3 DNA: TGTGCCAGCAGCTTGGGCCACGTAGGAAGCTATGGCTACACCTTC
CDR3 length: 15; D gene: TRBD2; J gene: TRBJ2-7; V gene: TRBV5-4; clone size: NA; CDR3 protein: CASSLDLAAVYEQYF; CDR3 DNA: TGTGCCAGCAGCTTGGATCTAGCGGCGGTGTACGAGCAGTACTTC
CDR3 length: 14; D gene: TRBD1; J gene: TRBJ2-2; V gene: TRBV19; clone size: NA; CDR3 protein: CASSRPGQTGELFF; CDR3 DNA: TGTGCCAGTAGTAGACCGGGACAGACCGGGGAGCTGTTTTTT
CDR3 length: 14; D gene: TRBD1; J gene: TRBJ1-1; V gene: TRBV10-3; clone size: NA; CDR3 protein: CAISADRGNTEAFF; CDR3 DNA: TGTGCCATCAGCGCGGACAGGGGGAACACTGAAGCTTTCTTT
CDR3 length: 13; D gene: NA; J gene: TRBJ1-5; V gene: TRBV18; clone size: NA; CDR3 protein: CASSPVSDQPQHF; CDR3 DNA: TGTGCCAGCTCCCCCGTATCAGATCAGCCCCAGCATTTT
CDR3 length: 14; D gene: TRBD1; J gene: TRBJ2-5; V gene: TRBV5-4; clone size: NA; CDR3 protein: CASSRWDSQETQYF; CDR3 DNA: TGTGCCAGCAGCAGATGGGACAGTCAAGAGACCCAGTACTTC
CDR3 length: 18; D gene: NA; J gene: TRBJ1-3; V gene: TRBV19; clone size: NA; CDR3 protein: CASSISPTGMGSGNTIYF; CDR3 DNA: TGTGCCAGTAGTATAAGCCCCACAGGGATGGGCTCTGGAAACACCATATATTTT
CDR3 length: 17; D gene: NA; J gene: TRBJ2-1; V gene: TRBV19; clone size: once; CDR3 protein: CASSIGYRGGIYNEQFF; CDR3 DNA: TGTGCCAGTAGTATAGGATACAGAGGGGGAATATACAATGAGCAGTTCTTC
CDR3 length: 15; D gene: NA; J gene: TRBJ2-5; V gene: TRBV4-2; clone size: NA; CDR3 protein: CASSLQLAVQETQYF; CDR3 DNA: TGTGCCAGCAGCTTACAATTAGCGGTTCAAGAGACCCAGTACTTC
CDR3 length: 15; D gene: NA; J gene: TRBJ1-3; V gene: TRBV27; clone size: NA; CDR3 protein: CASSRTLSPMYTIYF; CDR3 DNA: TGTGCCAGCAGTCGGACGTTGAGTCCGATGTACACCATATATTTT
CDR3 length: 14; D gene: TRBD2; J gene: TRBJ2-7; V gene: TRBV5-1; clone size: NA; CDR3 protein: CASSIRLAGDEQYF; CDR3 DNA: TGCGCCAGCAGCATAAGACTAGCTGGCGACGAGCAGTACTTC
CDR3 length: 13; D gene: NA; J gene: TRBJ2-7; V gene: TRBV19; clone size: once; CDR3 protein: CASSIPGTYEQYF; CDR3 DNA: TGTGCCAGTAGTATTCCCGGAACCTACGAGCAGTACTTC
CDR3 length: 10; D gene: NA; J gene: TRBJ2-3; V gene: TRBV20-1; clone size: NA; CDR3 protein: CSAATDTQYF; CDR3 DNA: TGCAGTGCAGCGACAGATACGCAGTATTTT
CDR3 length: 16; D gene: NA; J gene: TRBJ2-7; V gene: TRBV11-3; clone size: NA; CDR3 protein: CASSLGTTESSYEQYF; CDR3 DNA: TGTGCCAGCAGCCTCGGGACGACCGAAAGCTCCTACGAGCAGTACTTC
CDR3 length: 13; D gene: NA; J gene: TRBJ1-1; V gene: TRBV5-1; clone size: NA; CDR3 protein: CASSLNTGTEAFF; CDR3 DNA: TGCGCCAGCAGCTTGAACACGGGCACTGAAGCTTTCTTT
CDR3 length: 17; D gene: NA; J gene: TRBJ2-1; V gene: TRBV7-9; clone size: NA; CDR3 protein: CASSARDPSAVYNEQFF; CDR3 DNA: TGTGCCAGCAGCGCCCGGGACCCAAGCGCGGTCTACAATGAGCAGTTCTTC
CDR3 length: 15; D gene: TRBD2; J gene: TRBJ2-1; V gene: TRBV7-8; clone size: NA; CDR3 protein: CASNQLAGVGNEQFF; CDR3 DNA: TGTGCCAGCAACCAACTAGCGGGAGTCGGTAATGAGCAGTTCTTC
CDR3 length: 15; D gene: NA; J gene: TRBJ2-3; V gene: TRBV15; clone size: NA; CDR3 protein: CATSRDSAATDTQYF; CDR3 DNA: TGTGCCACCAGCAGAGATTCGGCAGCCACAGATACGCAGTATTTT
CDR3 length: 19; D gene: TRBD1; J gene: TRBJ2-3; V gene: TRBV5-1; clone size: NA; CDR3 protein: CASSLAIARRDRYSDTQYF; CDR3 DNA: TGCGCCAGCAGCTTGGCCATTGCAAGGCGGGACAGGTACTCAGATACGCAGTATTTT
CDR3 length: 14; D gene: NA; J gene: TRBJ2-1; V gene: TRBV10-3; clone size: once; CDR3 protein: CAISGQGIHNEQFF; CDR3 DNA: TGTGCCATCAGTGGGCAGGGTATTCACAATGAGCAGTTCTTC
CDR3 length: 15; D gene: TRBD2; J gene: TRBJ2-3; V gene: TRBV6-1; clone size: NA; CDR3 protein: CASSELAGLGSTQYF; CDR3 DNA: TGTGCCAGCAGTGAACTAGCGGGGCTCGGGAGCACGCAGTATTTT
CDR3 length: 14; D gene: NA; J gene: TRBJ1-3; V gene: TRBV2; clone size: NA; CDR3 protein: CASKSGAVGNTIYF; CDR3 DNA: TGTGCCAGCAAGTCGGGGGCAGTTGGAAACACCATATATTTT
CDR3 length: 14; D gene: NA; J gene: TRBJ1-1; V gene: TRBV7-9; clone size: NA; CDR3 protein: CASSLKGTNTEAFF; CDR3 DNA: TGTGCCAGCAGCTTAAAGGGGACGAACACTGAAGCTTTCTTT
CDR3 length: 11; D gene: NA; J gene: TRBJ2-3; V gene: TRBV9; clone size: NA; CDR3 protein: CASSSTDTQYF; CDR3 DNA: TGTGCCAGCAGCTCAACAGATACGCAGTATTTT
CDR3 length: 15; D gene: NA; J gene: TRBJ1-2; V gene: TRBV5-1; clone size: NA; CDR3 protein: CASSYGGTTNYGYTF; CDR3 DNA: TGCGCCAGCAGCTATGGAGGGACCACTAACTATGGCTACACCTTC
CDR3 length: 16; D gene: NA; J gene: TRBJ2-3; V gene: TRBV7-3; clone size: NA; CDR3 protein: CASSPQGLSGGDTQYF; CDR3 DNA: TGTGCCAGCAGCCCCCAGGGTCTTTCCGGCGGAGATACGCAGTATTTT
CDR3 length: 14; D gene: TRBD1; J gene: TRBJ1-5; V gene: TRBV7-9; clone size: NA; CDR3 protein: CASTQGGSNQPQHF; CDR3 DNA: TGTGCCAGCACCCAGGGGGGGAGCAATCAGCCCCAGCATTTT
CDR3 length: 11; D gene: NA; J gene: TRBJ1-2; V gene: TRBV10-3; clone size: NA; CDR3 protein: CAIGGTDGYTF; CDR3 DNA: TGTGCCATCGGGGGAACAGATGGCTACACCTTC
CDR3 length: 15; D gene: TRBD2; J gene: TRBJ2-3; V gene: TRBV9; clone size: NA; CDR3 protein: CASSISSGRTDTQYF; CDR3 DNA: TGTGCCAGCAGCATATCTAGCGGGAGGACAGATACGCAGTATTTT
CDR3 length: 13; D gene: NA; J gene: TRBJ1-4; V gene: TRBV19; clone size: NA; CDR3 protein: CASLNRDNEKLFF; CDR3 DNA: TGTGCCAGTCTTAACAGGGACAATGAAAAACTGTTTTTT
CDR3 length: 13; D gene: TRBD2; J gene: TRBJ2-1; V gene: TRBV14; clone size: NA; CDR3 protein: CASSLGLVNEQFF; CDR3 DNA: TGTGCCAGCAGCCTGGGACTAGTCAATGAGCAGTTCTTC
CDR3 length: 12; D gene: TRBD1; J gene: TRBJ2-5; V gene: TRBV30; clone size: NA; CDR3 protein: CAWRVQGGTQYF; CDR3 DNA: TGTGCCTGGAGAGTACAGGGGGGTACCCAGTACTTC
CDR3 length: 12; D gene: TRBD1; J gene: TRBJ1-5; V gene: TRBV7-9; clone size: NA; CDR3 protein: CASSLFTGAQHF; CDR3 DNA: TGTGCCAGCAGCCTCTTCACAGGGGCCCAGCATTTT
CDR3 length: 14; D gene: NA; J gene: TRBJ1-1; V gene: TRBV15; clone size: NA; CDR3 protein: CATSPRRQNTEAFF; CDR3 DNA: TGTGCCACCAGCCCAAGGCGGCAGAACACTGAAGCTTTCTTT
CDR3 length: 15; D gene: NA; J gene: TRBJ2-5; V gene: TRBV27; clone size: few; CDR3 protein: CASSYSVGSVATQYF; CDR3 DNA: TGTGCCAGCAGTTACTCCGTGGGGTCTGTGGCGACCCAGTACTTC
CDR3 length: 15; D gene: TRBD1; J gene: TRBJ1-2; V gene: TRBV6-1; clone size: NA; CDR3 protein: CASSEAMTGGTGYTF; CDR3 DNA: TGTGCCAGCAGTGAAGCGATGACAGGGGGCACTGGCTACACCTTC
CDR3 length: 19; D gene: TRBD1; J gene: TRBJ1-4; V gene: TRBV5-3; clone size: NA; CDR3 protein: CARSLGTGISSGTNEKLFF; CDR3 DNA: TGTGCCAGAAGCTTGGGGACAGGGATTAGTTCGGGAACTAATGAAAAACTGTTTTTT
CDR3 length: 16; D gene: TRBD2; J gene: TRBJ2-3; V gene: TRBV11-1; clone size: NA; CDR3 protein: CASSLAGGGSADTQYF; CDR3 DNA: TGTGCCAGCAGCTTAGCGGGAGGCGGGAGTGCAGATACGCAGTATTTT
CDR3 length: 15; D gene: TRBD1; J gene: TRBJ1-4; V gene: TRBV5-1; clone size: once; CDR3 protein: CASSWRQGLDEKLFF; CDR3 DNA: TGCGCCAGCAGCTGGAGACAGGGCTTAGACGAAAAACTGTTTTTT
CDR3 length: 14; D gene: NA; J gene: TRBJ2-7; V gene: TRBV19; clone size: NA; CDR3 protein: CASSEGQGRYEQYF; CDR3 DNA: TGTGCCAGTAGTGAGGGGCAGGGCCGCTACGAGCAGTACTTC
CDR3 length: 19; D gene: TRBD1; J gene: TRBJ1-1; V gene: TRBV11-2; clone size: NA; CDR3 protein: CASSLTTYQGALGNTEAFF; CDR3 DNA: TGTGCCAGCAGCTTAACCACTTATCAGGGGGCGTTGGGGAACACTGAAGCTTTCTTT
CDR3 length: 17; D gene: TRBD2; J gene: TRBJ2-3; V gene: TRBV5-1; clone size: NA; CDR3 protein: CASSLGLAGGGTDTQYF; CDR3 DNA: TGCGCCAGCAGCTTGGGACTAGCGGGAGGTGGTACAGATACGCAGTATTTT
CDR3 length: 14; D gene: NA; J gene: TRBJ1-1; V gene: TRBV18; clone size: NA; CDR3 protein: CASSPSGRGTEAFF; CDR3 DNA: TGTGCCAGCTCACCATCCGGGCGAGGGACTGAAGCTTTCTTT
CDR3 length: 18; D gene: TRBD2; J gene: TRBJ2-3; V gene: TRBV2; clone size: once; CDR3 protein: CASSVYLAGGPSTDTQYF; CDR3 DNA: TGTGCCAGCAGTGTATACCTAGCGGGAGGACCTAGCACAGATACGCAGTATTTT
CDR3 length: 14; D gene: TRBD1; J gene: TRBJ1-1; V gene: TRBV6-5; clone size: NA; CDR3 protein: CASIRDRANTEAFF; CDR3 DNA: TGTGCCAGCATCCGGGACAGGGCGAACACTGAAGCTTTCTTT
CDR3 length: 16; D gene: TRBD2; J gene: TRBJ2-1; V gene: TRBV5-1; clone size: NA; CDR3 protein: CASSYGAGGGNNEQFF; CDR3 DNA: TGCGCCAGCAGCTATGGAGCGGGAGGGGGGAACAATGAGCAGTTCTTC